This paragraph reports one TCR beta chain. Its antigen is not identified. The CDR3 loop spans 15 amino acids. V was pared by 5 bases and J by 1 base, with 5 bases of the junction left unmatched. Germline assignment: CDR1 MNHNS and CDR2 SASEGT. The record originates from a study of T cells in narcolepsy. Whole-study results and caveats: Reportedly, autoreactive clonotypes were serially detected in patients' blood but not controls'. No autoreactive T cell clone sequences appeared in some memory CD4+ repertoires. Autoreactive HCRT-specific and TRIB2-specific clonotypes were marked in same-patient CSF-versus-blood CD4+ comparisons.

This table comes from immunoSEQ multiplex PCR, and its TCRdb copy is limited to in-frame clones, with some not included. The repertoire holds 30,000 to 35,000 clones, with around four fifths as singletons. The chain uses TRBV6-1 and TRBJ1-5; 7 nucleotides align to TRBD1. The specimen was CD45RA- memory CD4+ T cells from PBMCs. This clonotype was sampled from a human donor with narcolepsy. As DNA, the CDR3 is TGTGCCAGCAGTTTTACAGGGGTAAGCAATCAGCCCCAGCATTTT. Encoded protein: CASSFTGVSNQPQHF.